These 22 T cell receptor beta chains originate from one sample sequenced in a study of T cells in Graves' hyperthyroidism and ophthalmopathy. Amplification yielded TCR beta CDR3 regions, with RNA transcripts as the source. Primed by the HTBI set, a first-round RT-PCR was run on the TCR CDR3. TCRdb re-derived calls from the multiplex PCR reads in MiXCR, one entry per CDR3 protein. Of a few hundred thousand distinct CDR3 sequences in the sample, roughly 14% are singletons; the top ten hold about a sixth. The sequenced material came from blood. Receptors originate from a woman under 30 with Graves' hyperthyroidism.

The chain combines TRBV20-1 with TRBJ1-4, with unresolved D. CDR1 DFQATT and CDR2 SNEGSKA come from the germline V gene (reference sequence). The CDR3 is 13 amino acids. Deletions cut 3 bases from V and 8 bases from J, with 13 bases between. The CDR3 DNA is TGCAGTGCTAGGAAACCGGAATCGGAAAAACTGTTTTTT. As protein: CSARKPESEKLFF.

This clonotype was picked up many times. The chain links TRBV7-6 to TRBJ1-4; the D gene is possibly TRBD1 (5 bases). The CDR3 is 17 amino acids. Germline CDR1 is SGHVS and CDR2 is FNYEAQ. The germline V and J ends were trimmed by 0 bases and 8 bases, with 19 bases remaining between them. The CDR3 nucleotides read TGTGCCAGCAGCTTAGCTGGGGGTTACGGAACGGGGGAAAAACTGTTTTTT. Protein: CASSLAGGYGTGEKLFF.

This chain links TRBV4-2 with TRBJ1-1, with D hard to call. The CDR3 loop spans 11 amino acids. V lost 1 base and J lost 7, with 4 bases in between. CDR1 LGHNA and CDR2 YNFKEQ come from the germline V gene. In DNA, the CDR3 is TGTGCCAGCAGCCAAGGGTATGAAGCTTTCTTT. Translated, it gives CASSQGYEAFF.

The J gene is TRBJ2-2, the V gene TRBV28, with 7 bases lining up with TRBD2. V dropped 10 bases and J dropped 2; count of bases not matched to a gene: 7. The CDR3 is 14 amino acids. CDR1 and CDR2 from the germline V gene are MDHEN and SYDVKM. The DNA of the CDR3 is TGTGCCACTAAGGGCGGGGGTAACACCGGGGAGCTGTTTTTT. It is translated as CATKGGGNTGELFF.

This clonotype was detected many times. The genes are TRBV7-2 and TRBJ1-2; D gene unclear. Germline-derived CDR1 and CDR2 are SGHTA and FQGNSA. With 6 bases removed from V and 4 bases from J, the gap between germline ends came to 18 bases. This CDR3 is built from 15 residues. CDR3 sequence: CASSLPPVSSYGYTF. CDR3 sequence (DNA): TGTGCCAGCAGTTTACCCCCCGTATCGTCCTATGGCTACACCTTC.

This clonotype was observed a handful of times. This chain links TRBV4-1 with TRBJ1-4; tentatively, D is TRBD1 (5 bases). The CDR3 runs 16 residues. CDR1 and CDR2 from the germline V gene are MGHRA and YSYEKL. Trimming cost V 4 bases and J 4 bases, with 16 bases left between them. CDR3 bases: TGCGCCAGCAGCCCGACGACAGAGGAAGATAATGAAAAACTGTTTTTT. Translating gives CASSPTTEEDNEKLFF.

This clonotype has a handful of counts. The chain has TRBV5-1 and TRBJ1-1; D possibly corresponds to TRBD1 (6 bases). The CDR3 totals 17 residues. The V and J ends lost 4 bases and 3 bases respectively, with 22 bases between them. The V gene's germline CDR1 is SGHRS and CDR2 YFSETQ. This chain's CDR3 is CASSPADNRDKDTEAFF. The CDR3 bases are TGCGCCAGCAGCCCCGCCGACAACAGGGATAAGGACACTGAAGCTTTCTTT.

The chain has TRBV29-1 and TRBJ2-7; D may be TRBD1 (6 bases). CDR1 and CDR2 (germline): SQVTM, ANQGSEA. Trimming pared 4 bases from V and 3 bases from J, leaving 13 bases between. CDR3 size: 13 residues. CDR3 amino acids: CSVALGDIYEQYF. CDR3 in DNA: TGCAGCGTTGCCCTCGGGGACATCTACGAGCAGTACTTC.

Many counts were recorded for this clonotype. The chain is built from TRBV3-1 and TRBJ1-2; 7 nucleotides agree with TRBD1. Trimming cost V 2 bases and J 8 bases; bases outside gene matches: 11. In germline, CDR1 is LGHDT, CDR2 YNNKEL (reference sequence). This CDR3 is 15 amino acids long. CDR3 nucleotide sequence: TGTGCCAGCAGCCAAAAAGTCGTGACAGGGATCGGCTACACCTTC. Protein sequence: CASSQKVVTGIGYTF.

This clonotype showed up many times. The chain uses TRBV2 and TRBJ2-7; D not resolved. V dropped 7 bases and J dropped 3 bases, with 7 bases sitting between them. CDR3 size: 11 residues. CDR1 and CDR2 from the germline V gene are SNHLY and FYNNEI. The CDR3 region has the DNA TGTGCCAGCATCGCCGGCTACGAGCAGTACGTC. It encodes CASIAGYEQYV.

V gene TRBV6-2 or TRBV6-3 combines with J gene TRBJ2-7; a weak D match, TRBD2 (6 bases). Germline assignment: CDR1 MNHEY and CDR2 SVGEGT. V lost 2 bases and J lost 3, with 11 bases in between. There are 14 residues in the CDR3. CDR3 nucleotide sequence: TGTGCCAGCAGTTACGGACGGGAGATCTACGAGCAGTACGTC. This encodes CASSYGREIYEQYV.

J is TRBJ1-1 and V is TRBV20-1; D is possibly TRBD1 (6 bases). The V end lost 0 bases, the J end lost 6 bases, and 14 bases lay between the germline ends. In germline, CDR1 is DFQATT, CDR2 SNEGSKA (reference sequence). The CDR3 totals 14 residues. The CDR3: CSARDPRAGAEAFF. The CDR3 DNA reads TGCAGTGCTAGAGATCCCCGGGCAGGGGCTGAAGCTTTCTTT.

This clonotype was counted ten times or more. CDR3 DNA: TGCAGTGCTAGAGAGACTGTGTGGGGGAGAGAGGCGGCTTTCTTT. Its protein is CSARETVWGREAAFF. The chain couples TRBV20-1 to TRBJ1-1, with D perhaps matching TRBD1 (5 bases). The ends were cut back, 0 bases at V and 11 bases at J, with 22 bases in the middle. CDR1 and CDR2 from the germline V gene are DFQATT and SNEGSKA (reference sequence). This CDR3 region has 15 residues.

This clonotype was counted at least ten times. The chain employs TRBV7-3 and TRBJ2-2; maybe TRBD2 (6 bases). V was trimmed by 5 bases and J by 0 bases, leaving 10 bases between them. CDR1 is SGHTA, CDR2 FQGTGA, per germline. The CDR3 length is 15 residues. The CDR3 coding sequence is TGTGCCAGCAGCATGACTAGAACGAACACCGGGGAGCTGTTTTTT. Its translation: CASSMTRTNTGELFF.

In its sample, this clonotype was seen a few times. The gene calls are TRBV20-1 and TRBJ2-5; TRBD2 agrees at 15 bases. The germline CDR1 and CDR2 sequences are DFQATT and SNEGSKA (reference sequence). Germline trimming cut 6 bases from V and 4 bases from J; bases unmatched to any gene: 9. This CDR3 comprises 16 residues. This chain's CDR3 is CSAYRTSGREGETQYF. DNA of the CDR3: TGCAGTGCCTACCGGACTAGCGGGAGGGAAGGAGAGACCCAGTACTTC.

This clonotype was seen at least ten times. The V and J genes are TRBV7-9 and TRBJ1-2; the D gene is possibly TRBD1 (6 bases). CDR3 length: 12 amino acids. Trimming removed 5 bases from V and 4 bases from J, with 8 bases in between. Germline CDR1 reads SEHNR; CDR2 reads FQNEAQ (reference sequence). The CDR3 sequence: CASSPDSYGYTF. The CDR3 nucleotides are TGTGCCAGCAGCCCGGACAGCTATGGCTACACCTTC.

This clonotype was detected many times. V and J are TRBV2 and TRBJ2-3; 7 bases are a match to TRBD1. The CDR3 runs 15 residues. Germline-derived CDR1 and CDR2 are SNHLY and FYNNEI. Trimming at V came to 5 bases and at J to 0 bases, leaving 5 bases not matched to a gene. The CDR3 region is CASSPQGISTDTQYF. The CDR3 coding sequence is TGTGCCAGCAGTCCACAGGGGATAAGCACAGATACGCAGTATTTT.

In its sample, this clonotype was seen many times. V usage is TRBV12-3 or TRBV12-4 and J usage is TRBJ2-7, with D possibly matching TRBD1 (6 bases). The CDR3 contains 16 residues. Deletions cut 1 base from V and 1 base from J, with 14 bases between. This CDR3 is CASSLVDRPLSYEQYF. DNA of the CDR3: TGTGCCAGCAGTTTAGTGGACAGACCCTTGTCCTACGAGCAGTACTTC.

This clonotype has just a few counts. The V call is TRBV4-1, the J call TRBJ2-3, with D possibly being TRBD1 or TRBD2 (5 bases each). V was pared by 2 bases and J by 2 bases, with 20 bases between. Germline CDR1 reads MGHRA; CDR2 reads YSYEKL. This CDR3 contains 18 residues. Here the CDR3 DNA reads TGCGCCAGCAGCCAAAGAGGAGGCCAGGGCATTTTCACAGATACGCAGTATTTT. As protein: CASSQRGGQGIFTDTQYF.

The chain couples TRBV19 to TRBJ2-3; 10 bases agree with TRBD2. Trimming removed 7 bases from V and 4 bases from J; junction bases left unmatched: 8. CDR1 and CDR2 from the germline V gene are LNHDA and SQIVND (reference sequence). CDR3 size: 15 residues. The CDR3 DNA follows: TGTGCCAGTAAGCGAGCGGGAGGGCCTTCAGATACGCAGTATTTT. It specifies CASKRAGGPSDTQYF.

With respect to this clonotype: This may be a read error, as it is one base from a much larger clone. V gene TRBV27 combines with J gene TRBJ1-1; the D gene is possibly TRBD1 (5 bases). V lost 4 bases to trimming and J lost 8 bases, with 11 bases between them. Germline CDR1 reads MNHEY; CDR2 reads SMNVEV (reference sequence). CDR3 length: 12 residues. CDR3 DNA: TGTGCCAGCAGTTCCCGAAAGGGGGAAGCTTTCTTT. It encodes CASSSRKGEAFF.

This clonotype has a count of ten or more. The chain uses TRBV11-2 and TRBJ2-7; TRBD1 or TRBD2 may be the D gene (6 bases each). Germline V lookup: CDR1 SGHAT, CDR2 FQNNGV. This CDR3 spans 14 amino acids. V was cut by 5 bases and J by 3 bases, with 14 bases left in between. CDR3 protein: CASSETRGVYEQYV. In nucleotides, the CDR3 is TGTGCCAGCAGCGAGACGAGGGGGGTCTACGAGCAGTACGTC.